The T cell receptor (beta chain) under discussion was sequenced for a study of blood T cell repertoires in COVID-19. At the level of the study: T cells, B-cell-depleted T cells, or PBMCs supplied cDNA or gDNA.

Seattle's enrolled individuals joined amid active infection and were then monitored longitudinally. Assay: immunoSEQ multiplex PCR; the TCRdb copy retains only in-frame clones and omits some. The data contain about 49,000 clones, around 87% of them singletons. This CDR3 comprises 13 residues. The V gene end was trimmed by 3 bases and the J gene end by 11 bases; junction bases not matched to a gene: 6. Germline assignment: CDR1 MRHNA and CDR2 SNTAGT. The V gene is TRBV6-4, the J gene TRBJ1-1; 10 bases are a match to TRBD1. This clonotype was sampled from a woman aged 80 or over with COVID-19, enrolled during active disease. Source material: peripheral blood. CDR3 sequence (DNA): TGTGCCAGCAGTGAGAGACAGGGGGCGTCGGCTTTCTTT. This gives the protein CASSERQGASAFF.